This TCR beta chain was obtained from a study of response to subunit inactivated influenza vaccine. Germline assignment: CDR1 LGHNA and CDR2 YNFKEQ. The CDR3 consists of 17 residues. Deletions cut 0 bases from V and 5 bases from J, with 14 bases between. This clonotype was counted only a few times. TCRdb reanalysed the RT-PCR reads using MiXCR and keeps one entry per CDR3 protein. The table includes just under 550,000 distinct CDR3 sequences, approximately 20% detected once. The same sample was also used in a study of T cells expressing NK-cell markers. That report notes: As the method of synthesis, 5'RACE template switching with UMIs yielded TCR beta cDNA.

The clonotype was recovered from a man aged 50 or older who received an inactivated influenza vaccine. J is TRBJ1-6 and V is TRBV4-2; no firm D call. Here the sequenced sample was CD4+ T cells sorted from PBMCs, taken less than 13 days after vaccination. The CDR3 region has the DNA TGTGCCAGCAGCCAAGATCGTTTCGGGAATAATAATTCACCCCTCCACTTT. This translates into CASSQDRFGNNNSPLHF.